This T cell receptor beta chain originates from a study of response to subunit inactivated influenza vaccine. Findings and limits, study-wide: Authors suggested each seasonal influenza vaccination recruits few new T cells.

About this clonotype: Its antigen is still unknown.

Per germline, CDR1 SEHNR and CDR2 FQNEAQ (reference sequence). CDR3 size: 14 residues. V lost 6 bases to trimming and J lost 7 bases; unmatched junction nucleotides: 8. Each CDR3 protein is one row after TCRdb ran MiXCR on the RT-PCR reads. Seen here are about 160,000 distinct CDR3 sequences, approximately 11% observed once, and the top ten hold about an eighth. V is TRBV7-9 and J is TRBJ2-5; TRBD1 agrees at 10 bases. The specimen was non-naive T cells sorted from PBMCs, collected around seven weeks after vaccination. The sequence was obtained from a man aged 50 to 60 who received an inactivated influenza vaccine. The CDR3 here is CASRQDRGLGTQYF. The CDR3 DNA sequence: TGTGCCAGCAGACAGGACAGGGGGTTAGGGACCCAGTACTTC.